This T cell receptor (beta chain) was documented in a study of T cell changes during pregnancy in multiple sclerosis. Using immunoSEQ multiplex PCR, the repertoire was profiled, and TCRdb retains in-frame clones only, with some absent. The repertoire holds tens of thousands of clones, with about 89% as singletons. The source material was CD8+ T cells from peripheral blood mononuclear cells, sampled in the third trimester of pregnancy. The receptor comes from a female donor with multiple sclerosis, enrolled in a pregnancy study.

CDR3 in DNA: TGTGCCAGCAGCCCCGGGGGTGGCAATCAGCCCCAGCATTTT. This encodes CASSPGGGNQPQHF. This sequence joins TRBV7-6 and TRBJ1-5; D may be TRBD1 (5 bases). The CDR3 length is 14 residues. Germline loops: CDR1 SGHVS, CDR2 FNYEAQ. V lost 5 bases to trimming and J lost 2 bases, with 10 bases between them.